Listed below are T cell receptor beta chains from one sample, sequenced in a study of cytotoxic CD8 clonotypes in ibrutinib-treated CLL. This table comes from immunoSEQ multiplex PCR, and its TCRdb copy is limited to in-frame clones, with some not included. This sample yields roughly 300,000 clones, of which 65% to 85% are seen a single time; approximately 5.1% belongs to the top ten. The input for sequencing was PBMCs, taken at disease progression, from a patient treated with ibrutinib. Receptors originate from a human donor with chronic lymphocytic leukemia. CDR3s include the opening cysteine and the closing phenylalanine or tryptophan. The D gene is left open where the match is weak. The size field is filled for only some rows; it gives once, few, many or a size class.

J gene | clone size | V gene | D gene | CDR3 DNA | CDR3 protein
TRBJ2-4 | . | TRBV18 | . | TGTGCCAGCTCGTCGGGGAGTCTGGGGGCCAAAAACATTCAGTACTTC | CASSSGSLGAKNIQYF
TRBJ2-7 | few | TRBV9 | TRBD2 | TGTGCCAGCAGCGTGGGGACTAGTTCCTCCTACGAGCAGTACTTC | CASSVGTSSSYEQYF
TRBJ1-3 | . | TRBV5-4 | . | TGTGCCAGCAGCTTTTCTATGACAGGCCAAGGAAACACCATATATTTT | CASSFSMTGQGNTIYF
TRBJ1-5 | . | TRBV6-1 | . | TGTGCCAGCAGAGCGACAGCGTTGAATCAGCCCCAGCATTTT | CASRATALNQPQHF
TRBJ2-3 | few | TRBV9 | TRBD2 | TGTGCCAGCAGCTCCCAGACTAGCGGGAGGGCAGATACGCAGTATTTT | CASSSQTSGRADTQYF
TRBJ2-5 | . | TRBV7-6 | . | TGTGCCAGCAGCTTATGGGACATAGGGCGAGAGACCCAGTACTTC | CASSLWDIGRETQYF
TRBJ1-2 | . | TRBV7-9 | . | TGTGCCAGCAGCCTGTCCGATCGAACCTATGGCTACACCTTC | CASSLSDRTYGYTF
TRBJ1-2 | . | TRBV28 | . | TGTGCCAGCAGTTTCGGCTCGGGGGGGGCCAAATATGGCTACACCTTC | CASSFGSGGAKYGYTF
TRBJ2-7 | . | TRBV5-1 | TRBD1 | TGCGCCAGCAGCCGACAGGGAACGTCCTACGAGCAGTACTTC | CASSRQGTSYEQYF
TRBJ2-1 | . | TRBV5-6 | . | TGTGCCAGCAGCCAGCCGAGCTCCTACAATGAGCAGTTCTTC | CASSQPSSYNEQFF
TRBJ1-6 | . | TRBV5-6 | TRBD1 | TGTGCCAGCAGCTTGGTCGGGTGGGACAGCGCGAATTCACCCCTCCACTTT | CASSLVGWDSANSPLHF